This T cell receptor beta chain was sequenced in a study of human T cells and chemical hapten exposure. On the study more broadly: It was small differences in pooled library volume that mainly caused per-sample TCR yields to vary.

This clonotype was observed at least ten times. The target antigen is unknown. Noted time point: patch test 2, 6 weeks after DPC sensitization. Treatment: therapeutic diphenylcyclopropenone sensitization with weekly scalp DPC. People who gave samples had alopecia, were 18 to 70 years old, and were suitable for DPC. Individual cDNA molecules had unique molecular identifiers attached to them by the library. One entry per CDR3 protein, called by TCRdb with MiXCR from the RACE reads. The sample yields 120,000 to 150,000 distinct CDR3 sequences, around 11% seen once. General observations from the study: It was expanded TCRs that formed significantly more large CDR3 similarity clusters than controls did.

Germline CDR1 and CDR2: SEHNR and FQNEAQ (reference sequence). The CDR3 runs to 14 residues. The V and J ends lost 8 bases and 9 bases respectively, with 17 bases between them. Specimen: whole blood, collected in connection with sensitization to the hapten diphenylcyclopropenone (DPC). The source of this sequence is a woman aged 50 to 65 with alopecia areata. Some clones in this sample may be carry-over from other donors' samples. The rearrangement uses TRBV7-9 and TRBJ1-6, with no clear D. CDR3: CASAKDAGGSPLHF. For the CDR3, the DNA is TGTGCCAGCGCTAAGGACGCAGGTGGTTCACCCCTCCACTTT. The full variable domain, its missing parts supplied by reference TRBV7-9 and TRBJ1-6, is DTGVSQNPRHKITKRGQNVTFRCDPISEHNRLYWYRQTLGQGPEFLTYFQNEAQLEKSRLLSDRFSAERPKGSFSTLEIQRTEQGDSAMYLCASAKDAGGSPLHFGNGTRLTVT.